The T cell receptor (beta chain) under discussion was sequenced for a study of blood T cell repertoires in COVID-19. Turning to the study itself: Samples representing acute and convalescent COVID-19 were sourced from the United States, Italy and Spain. T cells, B-cell-depleted T cells, or PBMCs supplied cDNA or gDNA.

Per germline, CDR1 SQVTM and CDR2 ANQGSEA. V was pared by 6 bases and J by 2 bases, with 10 bases between. CDR3 length: 12 amino acids. Source study methods: Amplification from reference gene primers served as the basis for estimated nucleated cell counts. Only in-frame clones appear in the TCRdb table, and some are missing; sequencing was by immunoSEQ multiplex PCR. The DNA gave D and trimming, while V, J and clone size come from that table. The sample carries under 45,000 clones, around four fifths recorded once. The source material was peripheral blood. The source is a man aged 50-59 years with active COVID-19. This sequence joins TRBV29-1 and TRBJ1-2; D is uncertain. CDR3 DNA sequence: TGCAGCGTGATTTCACAAAACTATGGCTACACCTTC. This sequence encodes CSVISQNYGYTF.